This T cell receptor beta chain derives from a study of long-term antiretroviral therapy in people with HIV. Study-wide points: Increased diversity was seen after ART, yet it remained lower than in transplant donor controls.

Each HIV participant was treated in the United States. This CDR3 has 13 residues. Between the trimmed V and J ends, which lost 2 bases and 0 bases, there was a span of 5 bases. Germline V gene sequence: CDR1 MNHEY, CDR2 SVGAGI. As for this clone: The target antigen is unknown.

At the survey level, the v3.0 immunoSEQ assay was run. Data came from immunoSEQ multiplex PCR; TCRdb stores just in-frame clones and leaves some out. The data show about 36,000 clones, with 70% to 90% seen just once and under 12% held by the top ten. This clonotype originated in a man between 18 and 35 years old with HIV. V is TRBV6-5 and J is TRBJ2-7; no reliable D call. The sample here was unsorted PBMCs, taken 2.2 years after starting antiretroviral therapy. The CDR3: CASSYLSSYEQYF. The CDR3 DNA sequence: TGTGCCAGCAGTTACCTCAGCTCCTACGAGCAGTACTTC.